This T cell receptor (beta chain) came from a study of blood T cell repertoires in COVID-19. Study-level background: Material from acute and convalescent COVID-19 was sourced from the United States, Italy and Spain.

Clones were sequenced by immunoSEQ multiplex PCR, and TCRdb holds only the in-frame ones, with some missing. The sample contains 350,000 or so clones, roughly 90% of which appear only once. Germline CDR1 SGHAT, CDR2 FQNNGV. This CDR3 has 15 amino acids. Trimming cost V 5 bases and J 5 bases; bases outside gene matches: 7. The receptor was isolated from a woman under 40 who had been exposed to COVID-19. Sequenced input: PBMCs or T cells enriched from blood (not recorded which). This sequence joins TRBV11-2 and TRBJ1-4, with 8 bases that match TRBD1. The CDR3: CASSPDRGANEKLFF. The CDR3 bases are TGTGCCAGCAGCCCCGACAGGGGAGCAAATGAAAAACTGTTTTTT.